Listed below are T cell receptor beta chains from one sample, sequenced in a study of blood T cell repertoires in COVID-19. TCRdb's copy holds only in-frame clones and misses some; the assay was immunoSEQ multiplex PCR. The sample carries about 260,000 clones, around 84% recorded once. Material: PBMCs or T cells enriched from blood (not recorded which). These receptors were taken from a man aged 25 to 40 with acute COVID-19. CDR3s include the opening cysteine and the closing phenylalanine or tryptophan. Fields, in order: V gene, J gene, D gene, clone size, CDR3 DNA, CDR3 protein. A D gene is named only where the DNA matches it firmly. Only some rows state a clone size, as once, few, many or a class for expanded clones.

V: TRBV5-1; J: TRBJ1-1; D: NA; size: NA; DNA: TGTGCCAGCAGCTTGGCCCCGCCGAGGACTGAAGCTTTCTTT; CDR3: CASSLAPPRTEAFF
V: TRBV4-3; J: TRBJ1-5; D: TRBD1; size: NA; DNA: TGCGCCAGCAGCCAAGGGCTGACAGGGAAACAGCCCCAGCATTTT; CDR3: CASSQGLTGKQPQHF
V: TRBV5-6; J: TRBJ1-2; D: NA; size: once; DNA: TGTGCCAGCAGCTTGGCCGGGGGGCGAGGTAACTATGGCTACACCTTC; CDR3: CASSLAGGRGNYGYTF
V: TRBV5-1; J: TRBJ1-4; D: TRBD1; size: NA; DNA: TGTGCCAGCAGTTTGGGACAGTCCGGTGAAAAACTGTTTTTT; CDR3: CASSLGQSGEKLFF
V: TRBV5-8; J: TRBJ1-1; D: NA; size: NA; DNA: TGTGCCAGCAGCCCCGGGATACAGAGTAAGAACACTGAAGCTTTCTTT; CDR3: CASSPGIQSKNTEAFF
V: TRBV6-1; J: TRBJ1-1; D: TRBD1; size: NA; DNA: TGTGCCAGCAGTGAAACACCTACAGGGGGCACTGAAGCTTTCTTT; CDR3: CASSETPTGGTEAFF
V: TRBV29-1; J: TRBJ1-6; D: TRBD1; size: NA; DNA: TGCAGCGTGGGACAGGATAGCAATTCACCCCTCCACTTT; CDR3: CSVGQDSNSPLHF
V: TRBV2; J: TRBJ1-2; D: NA; size: few; DNA: TGTGCCAGCAGTGATCCGGGGTCCTATGGCTACACCTTC; CDR3: CASSDPGSYGYTF
V: TRBV6-6; J: TRBJ1-5; D: TRBD1; size: few; DNA: TGTGCCAGCAGTGCCACTGACAGGGCTCAGCCCCAGCATTTT; CDR3: CASSATDRAQPQHF
V: TRBV2; J: TRBJ1-2; D: TRBD1; size: NA; DNA: TGTGCCAGAAGAGGGACAGCCGATGGCTACACCTTC; CDR3: CARRGTADGYTF
V: TRBV7-2; J: TRBJ2-1; D: TRBD2; size: NA; DNA: TGTGCCAGCAGCTTAGGGTGGGAGGGGAGTTACAATGAGCAGTTCTTC; CDR3: CASSLGWEGSYNEQFF
V: TRBV18; J: TRBJ2-3; D: NA; size: once; DNA: TGTGCCAGCTCACCAGCTCAGGGTCGCACAGATACGCAGTATTTT; CDR3: CASSPAQGRTDTQYF
V: TRBV14; J: TRBJ2-1; D: NA; size: NA; DNA: TGTGCCAGCAGCCCAGGGATGGGCCTAGCGTACAATGAGCAGTTCTTC; CDR3: CASSPGMGLAYNEQFF
V: TRBV11-3; J: TRBJ1-1; D: NA; size: NA; DNA: TGTGCCAGCAGCTTCTCCCCGAACACTGAAGCTTTCTTT; CDR3: CASSFSPNTEAFF
V: TRBV19; J: TRBJ1-2; D: TRBD1; size: NA; DNA: TGTGCCAGTAGTATCCTCTCGGGACAGGGGTCGGGCTACACCTTC; CDR3: CASSILSGQGSGYTF
V: TRBV25-1; J: TRBJ1-2; D: NA; size: many; DNA: TGTGCCAGCAGTGACCTAGAGACCGGTAACTATGGCTACACCTTC; CDR3: CASSDLETGNYGYTF
V: TRBV2; J: TRBJ1-3; D: TRBD1; size: NA; DNA: TGTGCCAGCCGATCTACTTCCACAGGGGGCGGGTACACCATATATTTT; CDR3: CASRSTSTGGGYTIYF
V: TRBV7-9; J: TRBJ1-3; D: TRBD1; size: NA; DNA: TGTGCCAGCAGCTCACCGGGACAGGGGCCCGGAAACACCATATATTTT; CDR3: CASSSPGQGPGNTIYF
V: TRBV10-3; J: TRBJ1-4; D: NA; size: NA; DNA: TGTGCCATCAGTGGGGGCGGGGCGGCTGAAAAACTGTTTTTT; CDR3: CAISGGGAAEKLFF
V: TRBV7-6; J: TRBJ2-1; D: NA; size: NA; DNA: TGTGCCAGCAGCTTAGACGGGAATGAGCAGTTCTTC; CDR3: CASSLDGNEQFF
V: TRBV11-3; J: TRBJ2-1; D: NA; size: NA; DNA: TGTGCCAGCAGCCCGGTTGGCGGAGGTGAGCAGTTCTTC; CDR3: CASSPVGGGEQFF
V: TRBV2; J: TRBJ1-1; D: NA; size: many; DNA: TGTGCCAGCAATTTGGGGGCGGAAACTGAAGCTTTCTTT; CDR3: CASNLGAETEAFF
V: TRBV28; J: TRBJ1-3; D: NA; size: NA; DNA: TGTGCCAGCACCATACCACAGGGTAGGGCTGGAAACACCATATATTTT; CDR3: CASTIPQGRAGNTIYF
V: TRBV11-3; J: TRBJ2-2; D: NA; size: NA; DNA: TGTGCCAGCAGCTCGGGACTTATGGGTTCTACCGGGGAGCTGTTTTTT; CDR3: CASSSGLMGSTGELFF
V: TRBV3-1/TRBV3-2; J: TRBJ1-1; D: NA; size: NA; DNA: TGTGCCAGCAGTCGCCGGGACATTGAAGCTTTCTTT; CDR3: CASSRRDIEAFF
V: TRBV3-1/TRBV3-2; J: TRBJ2-3; D: TRBD2; size: NA; DNA: TGTGCCAGCAGCCAAGTATTGATAAGCGGGGGCTCGGGATCAGATACGCAGTATTTT; CDR3: CASSQVLISGGSGSDTQYF
V: TRBV7-2; J: TRBJ1-2; D: NA; size: NA; DNA: TGTGCCAGCAGCTCTTACCGAGGGGGAGACTATGGCTACACCTTC; CDR3: CASSSYRGGDYGYTF
V: TRBV7-9; J: TRBJ1-4; D: TRBD1; size: NA; DNA: TGTGCCAGCAGCCCACTAAAGGGACCGGGACAGGTTAATGAAAAACTGTTTTTT; CDR3: CASSPLKGPGQVNEKLFF
V: TRBV18; J: TRBJ2-1; D: TRBD1; size: NA; DNA: TGTGCCAGCTCAAAGGGACAGGGGGTGAACAATGAGCAGTTCTTC; CDR3: CASSKGQGVNNEQFF
V: TRBV12-3/TRBV12-4; J: TRBJ2-1; D: NA; size: once; DNA: TGTGCCAGCAGTCCCAGTCGTAATGAGCAGTTCTTC; CDR3: CASSPSRNEQFF